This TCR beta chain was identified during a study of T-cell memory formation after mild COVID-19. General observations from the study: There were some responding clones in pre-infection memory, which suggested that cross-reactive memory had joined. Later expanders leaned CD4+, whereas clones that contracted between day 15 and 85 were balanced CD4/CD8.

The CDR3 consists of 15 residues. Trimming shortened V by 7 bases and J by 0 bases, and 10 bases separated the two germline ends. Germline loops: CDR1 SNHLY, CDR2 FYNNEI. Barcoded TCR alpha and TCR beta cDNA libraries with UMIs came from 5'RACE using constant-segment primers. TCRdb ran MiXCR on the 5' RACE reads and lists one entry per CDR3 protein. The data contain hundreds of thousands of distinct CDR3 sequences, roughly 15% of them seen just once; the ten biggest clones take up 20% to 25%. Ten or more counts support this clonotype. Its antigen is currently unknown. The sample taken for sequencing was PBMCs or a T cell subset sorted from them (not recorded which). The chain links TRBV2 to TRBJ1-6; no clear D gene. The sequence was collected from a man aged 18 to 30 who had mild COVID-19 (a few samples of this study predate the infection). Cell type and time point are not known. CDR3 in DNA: TGTGCCAGCAATCCACCTCCCTCCTATAATTCACCCCTCCACTTT. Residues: CASNPPPSYNSPLHF.